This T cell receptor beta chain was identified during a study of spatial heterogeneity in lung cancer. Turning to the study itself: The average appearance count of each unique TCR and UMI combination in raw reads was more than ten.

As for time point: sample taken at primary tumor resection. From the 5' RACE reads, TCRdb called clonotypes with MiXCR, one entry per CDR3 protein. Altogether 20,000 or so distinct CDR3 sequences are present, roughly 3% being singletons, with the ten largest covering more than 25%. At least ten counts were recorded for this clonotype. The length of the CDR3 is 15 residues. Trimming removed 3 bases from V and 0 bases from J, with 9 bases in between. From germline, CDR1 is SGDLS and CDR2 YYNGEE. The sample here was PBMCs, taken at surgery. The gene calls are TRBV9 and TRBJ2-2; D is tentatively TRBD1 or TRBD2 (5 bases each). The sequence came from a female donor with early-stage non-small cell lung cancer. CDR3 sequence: CASSAGRTNTGELFF. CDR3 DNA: TGTGCCAGCAGCGCGGGACGGACGAACACCGGGGAGCTGTTTTTT.